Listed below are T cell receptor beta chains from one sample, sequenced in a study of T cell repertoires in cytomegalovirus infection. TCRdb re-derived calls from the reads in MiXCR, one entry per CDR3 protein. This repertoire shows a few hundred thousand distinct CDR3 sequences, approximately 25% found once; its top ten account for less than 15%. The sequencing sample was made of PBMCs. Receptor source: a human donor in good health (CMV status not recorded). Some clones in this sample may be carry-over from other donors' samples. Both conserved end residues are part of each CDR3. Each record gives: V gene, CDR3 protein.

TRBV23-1 CASSPGKEYKRWGTDTQYF
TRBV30 CAWMLLGGNSPLHF
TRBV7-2 CASGTAFSTDTQYF
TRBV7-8 CASSFGLSGLQETQYF
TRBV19 CASSWTAYNEQFF
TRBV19 CASRTSGETQYF
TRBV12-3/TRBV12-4 CASSLDTNYGYTF
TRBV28 CASSLTAQKLFF
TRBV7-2 CASRRGGMNTEAFF
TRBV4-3 CASSQELPPGRYEQYF
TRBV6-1 CASSPPEGQGMPSEKLFF
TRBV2 CASSGQLNTGELFF